One sample yielded the 22 T cell receptor beta chains listed below, sequenced in a study of blood T cell repertoires in COVID-19. The protocol was immunoSEQ multiplex PCR, while the TCRdb copy is restricted to in-frame clones and leaves out a portion. There are 120,000 or so clones in the sample; 70% to 80% occur only once, and approximately 7.9% lies in the top ten. The sequenced sample consisted of peripheral blood. These TCRs come from a human donor in a cohort sampled during active COVID-19.

This sequence joins TRBV6-5 and TRBJ2-1; weak D call: TRBD2 (6 bases). The V gene's germline CDR1 is MNHEY and CDR2 SVGAGI. This CDR3 is 14 amino acids long. The germline V and J ends were trimmed by 6 bases and 3 bases, with 12 bases remaining between them. CDR3 sequence reads: CASSETRDYNEQFF. The CDR3 DNA is TGTGCCAGCAGCGAGACGCGGGACTACAATGAGCAGTTCTTC.

This CDR3 reads CASSLSTASGEQYF. Here the CDR3 DNA reads TGTGCCAGCAGTTTATCTACCGCCTCCGGCGAGCAGTACTTC. The chain joins TRBV28 to TRBJ2-7; D remains ambiguous. This CDR3 contains 14 residues. The V gene's germline CDR1 is MDHEN and CDR2 SYDVKM. V was pared by 1 base and J by 6 bases, with 13 bases between. The full variable domain, in which reference TRBV28 and TRBJ2-7 provide the parts outside the CDR3, is DVKVTQSSRYLVKRTGEKVFLECVQDMDHENMFWYRQDPGLGLRLIYFSYDVKMKEKGDIPEGYSVSREKKERFSLILESASTNQTSMYLCASSLSTASGEQYFGPGTRLTVT.

V is TRBV6-5 and J is TRBJ2-6, with a possible D match to TRBD2 (5 bases). This CDR3 has 15 residues. CDR1 is MNHEY, CDR2 SVGAGI, per germline. The ends were cut back, 6 bases at V and 0 bases at J, with 9 bases in the middle. The CDR3 sequence: CASRLVLSGANVLTF. The DNA of the CDR3 is TGTGCCAGCAGACTAGTCCTCTCTGGGGCCAACGTCCTGACTTTC.

A few counts support this clone. The chain links TRBV27 to TRBJ2-7, with 7 nucleotides matching TRBD1. Germline V lookup: CDR1 MNHEY, CDR2 SMNVEV (reference sequence). This CDR3 contains 11 residues. This chain's CDR3 is CATGAAYEQYF. CDR3 bases: TGTGCAACAGGGGCTGCTTACGAGCAGTACTTC.

The genes are TRBV27 and TRBJ2-7; TRBD2 agrees at 7 bases. From germline, CDR1 is MNHEY and CDR2 SMNVEV (reference sequence). The CDR3 is 16 amino acids. The J segment lost 2 bases and the V segment lost 5 bases, leaving 12 bases of the junction unmatched. CDR3 loop: CASSPSMGGWPYEQYF. The CDR3 nucleotides read TGTGCCAGCAGTCCCTCTATGGGGGGGTGGCCCTACGAGCAGTACTTC.

This chain uses TRBV27 with TRBJ2-7; 9 bases align to TRBD1. The CDR3 sequence is 15 residues long. Unmatched junction bases numbered 9, after V lost 6 bases and J lost 3 bases. From germline, CDR1 is MNHEY and CDR2 SMNVEV (reference sequence). The CDR3 reads CASSPTGGASYEQYF. The CDR3 DNA reads as TGTGCCAGCAGCCCTACAGGGGGCGCGAGCTACGAGCAGTACTTC.

This chain connects TRBV28 to TRBJ1-1, with 7 bases that match TRBD1. The CDR3 loop spans 14 amino acids. The germline gives CDR1 MDHEN, CDR2 SYDVKM. J was trimmed by 1 base and V by 5 bases; bases with no gene match: 4. The CDR3 sequence: CASSDRAWNTEAFF. In nucleotides, the CDR3 is TGTGCCAGCAGTGACAGGGCTTGGAACACTGAAGCTTTCTTT.

This clone has more than one count but fewer than ten. The chain recombines TRBV7-3 with TRBJ2-7, with a tentative D call TRBD1 (5 bases). Germline assignment: CDR1 SGHTA and CDR2 FQGTGA. This CDR3 has 14 amino acids. Trimming left V 1 base short and J 6 bases short, with 13 bases between. The CDR3 region has the DNA TGTGCCAGCAGCTTAAACGGCAGGGTAGGCGAGCAGTACTTC. It is translated as CASSLNGRVGEQYF.

This clone was picked up one time. The rearrangement uses TRBV19 and TRBJ2-7, with TRBD2 identical over 12 bases. J gave up 5 bases and V 6 bases, and 5 bases lay outside the gene matches. The germline V gene has CDR1 LNHDA and CDR2 SQIVND (reference sequence). CDR3 length: 14 residues. The CDR3 sequence is CASSPTSGRNEQYF. The CDR3 bases are TGTGCCAGTAGCCCGACTAGCGGGAGAAACGAGCAGTACTTC.

The chain is built from TRBV12-5 and TRBJ2-6; TRBD1 matches 7 bases. Germline trimming cut 1 base from V and 0 bases from J; bases unmatched to any gene: 12. Germline values: CDR1 LGHNT, CDR2 FRNRAP. CDR3 length equals 20 residues. The CDR3: CASGLDNPRTGPSGANVLTF. CDR3 DNA: TGTGCTAGTGGTTTGGACAATCCCCGGACAGGCCCCTCTGGGGCCAACGTCCTGACTTTC.

CDR3: CASTPGASVYEQYF. In DNA, the CDR3 is TGTGCCAGCACCCCAGGGGCGTCGGTCTACGAGCAGTACTTC. The chain combines TRBV6-5 with TRBJ2-7, with D tentatively TRBD1 (6 bases). CDR1 MNHEY and CDR2 SVGAGI come from the germline V gene. The V and J ends lost 7 bases and 3 bases respectively, with 16 bases between them. The CDR3 has 14 residues.

The chain recombines TRBV11-3 with TRBJ2-7; 8 positions match TRBD1. V lost 6 bases and J lost 0; bases outside the gene matches: 4. The CDR3 has 14 amino acids. Looked up from germline, CDR1 is SGHNT and CDR2 is YENEEA. The CDR3 loop reads CASRWTGSSYEQYF. CDR3 DNA sequence: TGTGCCAGCAGATGGACAGGGAGCTCCTACGAGCAGTACTTC.

The chain combines TRBV5-4 with TRBJ2-5; TRBD2 aligns across 11 bases. V shed 3 bases, J shed 2 bases, and the junction held 6 bases outside the gene matches. From germline, CDR1 is SGHNT and CDR2 YYREEE (reference sequence). This CDR3 contains 16 residues. CDR3 in DNA: TGTGCCAGCAGCTCGATGACTAGCGGGGATCAAGAGACCCAGTACTTC. Translating it yields CASSSMTSGDQETQYF.

The chain uses TRBV5-1 and TRBJ2-7, with D possibly TRBD1 on 6 matching bases. The CDR3 is 12 residues long. The germline V gene has CDR1 SGHRS and CDR2 YFSETQ. V lost 4 bases to trimming and J lost 3 bases, with 8 bases between them. CDR3 DNA sequence: TGCGCCAGCAGCCCGACAGGCTACGAGCAGTACTTC. Its translation: CASSPTGYEQYF.

The rearrangement links TRBV6-5 to TRBJ1-2; 9 bases align to TRBD1. The germline CDR1 and CDR2 sequences are MNHEY and SVGAGI. The CDR3 is made up of 14 amino acids. The ends lost 4 bases at V and 6 bases at J; junction bases unmatched: 6. The CDR3, as DNA: TGTGCCAGCAGTTTCTTAGGGACAGGGAATGGCTACACCTTC. It encodes CASSFLGTGNGYTF.

This clone appeared a few times. The genes are TRBV2 and TRBJ2-1; a possible D gene is TRBD2 (6 bases). Germline V gene lookup returns CDR1 SNHLY and CDR2 FYNNEI. V was shortened by 8 bases and J by 4 bases, with 12 bases between the two germline ends. CDR3 size: 13 residues. In DNA, the CDR3 is TGTGCCAGCCGCGGGGATTCATACAATGAGCAGTTCTTC. Its translation is CASRGDSYNEQFF. The full variable domain, with the rest looked up from reference TRBV2 and TRBJ2-1, is EPEVTQTPSHQVTQMGQEVILRCVPISNHLYFYWYRQILGQKVEFLVSFYNNEISEKSEIFDDQFSVERPDGSNFTLKIRSTKLEDSAMYFCASRGDSYNEQFFGPGTRLTVL.

The genes are TRBV7-9 and TRBJ2-3; D may be TRBD2 (5 bases). This CDR3 spans 16 amino acids. The germline gives CDR1 SEHNR, CDR2 FQNEAQ (reference sequence). Trimming removed 5 bases from V and 2 bases from J, with 17 bases in between. DNA of the CDR3: TGTGCCAGCAGCCCGGGCCCGGGGTACCTCACAGATACGCAGTATTTT. Translated, it gives CASSPGPGYLTDTQYF. Based on the CDR3 plus reference TRBV7-9 and TRBJ2-3, the full variable domain is DTGVSQNPRHKITKRGQNVTFRCDPISEHNRLYWYRQTLGQGPEFLTYFQNEAQLEKSRLLSDRFSAERPKGSFSTLEIQRTEQGDSAMYLCASSPGPGYLTDTQYFGPGTRLTVL.

Written as DNA, the CDR3 is TGTGCCATCAGTGAGGCCCCCCGACAGGGGGCGAATGGCTACACCTTC. Translated, it gives CAISEAPRQGANGYTF. The chain combines TRBV10-3 with TRBJ1-2; 10 bases align to TRBD1. The CDR3 is 16 residues long. With V trimmed by 2 bases and J by 6 bases, 9 bases remained unmatched. Germline V lookup: CDR1 ENHRY, CDR2 SYGVKD.

V gene TRBV10-3 combines with J gene TRBJ2-7; D may be TRBD1 (6 bases). V was clipped by 6 bases and J by 1 base, with 10 bases between them. Germline-derived CDR1 and CDR2 are ENHRY and SYGVKD. The CDR3 loop spans 13 amino acids. CDR3 in DNA: TGTGCCATCAGCTTACAGGGATCCTACGAGCAGTACTTC. Translated: CAISLQGSYEQYF.

In its sample, this clone was seen once. This chain's CDR3 is CASSLDRGSDYGYTF. The CDR3 bases are TGTGCCAGCAGTTTAGACAGGGGGTCAGACTATGGCTACACCTTC. The V call is TRBV28, the J call TRBJ1-2; 9 positions agree with TRBD1. The junction had 4 bases not matched to a gene; V was cut back by 2 bases and J by 3 bases. CDR1 and CDR2 (germline): MDHEN, SYDVKM. The CDR3 loop spans 15 amino acids.

The V call is TRBV18, the J call TRBJ2-7; 9 nucleotides align to TRBD1. The CDR3 spans 14 residues. Germline loops: CDR1 KGHSH, CDR2 LQKENI. The V segment lost 5 bases and the J segment 3 bases; nucleotides outside the gene matches: 5. The CDR3 nucleotides are TGTGCCAGCTCAGATTTGGACAGGGGCTACGAGCAGTACTTC. It encodes CASSDLDRGYEQYF.

The gene calls are TRBV5-4 and TRBJ1-5; no reliable D call. Germline V gene lookup returns CDR1 SGHNT and CDR2 YYREEE (reference sequence). This CDR3 is 14 amino acids long. With 2 bases removed from V and 1 base from J, the gap between germline ends came to 7 bases. CDR3 sequence: CASSLPGSNQPQHF. In nucleotides, the CDR3 is TGTGCCAGCAGCTTACCGGGGAGCAATCAGCCCCAGCATTTT.